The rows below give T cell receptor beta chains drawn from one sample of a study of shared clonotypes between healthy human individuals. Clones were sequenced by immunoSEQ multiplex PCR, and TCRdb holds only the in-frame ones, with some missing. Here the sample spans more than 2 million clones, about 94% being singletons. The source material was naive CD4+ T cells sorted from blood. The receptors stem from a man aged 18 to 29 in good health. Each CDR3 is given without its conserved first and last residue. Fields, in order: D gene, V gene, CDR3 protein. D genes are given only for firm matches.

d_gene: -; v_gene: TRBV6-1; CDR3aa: ASIDRSGNQPQH
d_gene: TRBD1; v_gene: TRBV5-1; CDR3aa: ASSSGQVFNYGYT
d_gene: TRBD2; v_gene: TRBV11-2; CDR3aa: ASSLDRGVVNEQF
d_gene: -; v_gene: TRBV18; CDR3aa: ASSPQQGEAF
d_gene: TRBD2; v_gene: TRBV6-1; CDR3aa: ASSDGLGVLDTQY
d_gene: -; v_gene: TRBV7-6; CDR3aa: ASSLDGTDTQY
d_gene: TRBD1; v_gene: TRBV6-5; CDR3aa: ASFRQGATEAF
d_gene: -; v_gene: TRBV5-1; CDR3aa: ASSRGSPADTQY
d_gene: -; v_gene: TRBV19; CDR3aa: ASNTGITQPQH
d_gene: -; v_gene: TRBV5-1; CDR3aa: ASSFASGQETQY
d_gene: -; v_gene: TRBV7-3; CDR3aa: ASSLRLLDTQY
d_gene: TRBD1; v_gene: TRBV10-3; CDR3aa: AISESATGGYEQY
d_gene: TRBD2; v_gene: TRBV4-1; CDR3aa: ASSRLLAGGDTQY
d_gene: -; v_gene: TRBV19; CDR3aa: ASSTPGKGTYEQY
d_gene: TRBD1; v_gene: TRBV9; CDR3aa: ASSVQGTVSYEQY
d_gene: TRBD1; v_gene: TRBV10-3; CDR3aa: AISESGQGAGQPQH
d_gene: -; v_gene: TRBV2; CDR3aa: ASSEYKPGDEQY
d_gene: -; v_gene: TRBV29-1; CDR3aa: SVPGLLTYEQY
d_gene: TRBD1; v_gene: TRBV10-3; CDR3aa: AGGEGATDTQY
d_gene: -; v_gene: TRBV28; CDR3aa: ASSLKGTSYGYT
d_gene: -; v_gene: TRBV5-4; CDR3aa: ASSTDRLAEAF
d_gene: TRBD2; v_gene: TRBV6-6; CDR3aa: ASSYDRLAKVEQY
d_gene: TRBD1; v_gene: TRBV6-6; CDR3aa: ASTRNRGMNTEAF
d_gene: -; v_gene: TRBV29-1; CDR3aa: SVSGLPVPDTGELF
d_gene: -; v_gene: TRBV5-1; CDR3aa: ASSFGGAGNTIY
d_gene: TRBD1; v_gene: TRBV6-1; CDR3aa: ASSEAGQGASPLH
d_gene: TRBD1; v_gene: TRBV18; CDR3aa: ASSPPDRDNEQF
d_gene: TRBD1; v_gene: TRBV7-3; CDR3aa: ASSSVGTGDSVT
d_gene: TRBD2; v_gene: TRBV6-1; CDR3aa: ASRLAGGIEQF
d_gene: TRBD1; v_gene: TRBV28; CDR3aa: ASSRDRGYGYT
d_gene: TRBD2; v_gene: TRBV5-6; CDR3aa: ASSLRTSGTAKDTQY
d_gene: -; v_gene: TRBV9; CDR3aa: ASSEQKNTGELF
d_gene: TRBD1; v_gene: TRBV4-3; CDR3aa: ASSQVITQGGGYT
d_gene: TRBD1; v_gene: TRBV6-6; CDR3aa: ASNLDRGIDTQY